This TCR beta chain was captured in a study of CD8+ T cells in alopecia areata. Study information: The drug, oral tofacitinib, was given to treated patients at 5 to 10 mg twice daily. The tofacitinib course ran for 6 to 18 months and was followed by 6 months off drug.

This CDR3 is built from 13 residues. CDR1 and CDR2 from the germline V gene are KGHSH and LQKENI. V dropped 5 bases and J dropped 4 bases, with 12 bases sitting between them. The sample's treatment: oral pan-JAK inhibitor, 5-10 mg twice daily. The count of this clone is one. RNA was extracted and reverse transcribed into cDNA as the sequencing template. Using immunoSEQ multiplex PCR, the repertoire was profiled, and TCRdb retains in-frame clones only, with some absent. The sample lists about 170,000 clones, about 61% occurring once. The receptor was derived from a human donor with alopecia areata. The chain is built from TRBV18 and TRBJ2-7; either TRBD1 or TRBD2 may fit D (5 bases each). The specimen was CD4+ T cells sorted from blood, collected around week 55, from a patient treated with tofacitinib. The CDR3 bases are TGTGCCAGCTCATCCGGGACGCAGTACGAGCAGTACTTC. It codes for CASSSGTQYEQYF.